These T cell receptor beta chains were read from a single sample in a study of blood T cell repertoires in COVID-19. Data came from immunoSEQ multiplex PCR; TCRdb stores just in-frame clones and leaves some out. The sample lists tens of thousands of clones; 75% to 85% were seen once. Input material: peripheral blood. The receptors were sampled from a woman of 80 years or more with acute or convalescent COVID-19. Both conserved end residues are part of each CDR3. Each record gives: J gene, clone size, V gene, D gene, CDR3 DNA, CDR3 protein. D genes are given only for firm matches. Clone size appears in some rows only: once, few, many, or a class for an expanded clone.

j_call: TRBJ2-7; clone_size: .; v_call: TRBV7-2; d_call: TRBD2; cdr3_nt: TGTGCCAGCAGCCCCCCCCTAGCGGGAGTCAACGAGCAGTACTTC; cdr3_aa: CASSPPLAGVNEQYF
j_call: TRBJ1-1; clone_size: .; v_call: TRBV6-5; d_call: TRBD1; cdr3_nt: TGTGCCAGCAGATCAGCCGACAGGGCGAACACTGAAGCTTTCTTT; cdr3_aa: CASRSADRANTEAFF
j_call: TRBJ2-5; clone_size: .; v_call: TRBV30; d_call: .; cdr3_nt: TGTGCCTGGGGCAGGGTAAAAGAGACCCAGTACTTC; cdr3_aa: CAWGRVKETQYF
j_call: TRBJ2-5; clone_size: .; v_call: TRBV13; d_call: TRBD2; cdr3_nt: TGTGCCAGCAGGGGACTAGGCCAAGAGACCCAGTACTTC; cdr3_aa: CASRGLGQETQYF
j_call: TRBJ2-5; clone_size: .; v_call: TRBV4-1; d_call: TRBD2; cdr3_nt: TGCGCCAGCAGCCACGCCGGGAGGGGAGAGACCCAGTACTTC; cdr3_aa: CASSHAGRGETQYF
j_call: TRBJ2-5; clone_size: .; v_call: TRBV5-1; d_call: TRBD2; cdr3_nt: TGCGCCAGCAGCTTGGGGGAGCGGGGGGGCCAAGAGACCCAGTACTTC; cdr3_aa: CASSLGERGGQETQYF
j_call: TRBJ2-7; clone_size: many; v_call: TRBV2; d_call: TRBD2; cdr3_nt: TGTGCCAGCAGTGGGGCGGGACTAGCGGGGGCGGTTGAGCAGTACTTC; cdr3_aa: CASSGAGLAGAVEQYF
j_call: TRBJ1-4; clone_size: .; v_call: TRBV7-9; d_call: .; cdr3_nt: TGTGCCAGCAGCGTGACCTGGGGGGGTGAAAAACTGTTTTTT; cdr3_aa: CASSVTWGGEKLFF
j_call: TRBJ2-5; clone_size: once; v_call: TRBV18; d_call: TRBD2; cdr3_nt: TGTGCCAGCTCACTCCGGACTAGCGGGGGTCAAGAGACCCAGTACTTC; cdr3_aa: CASSLRTSGGQETQYF
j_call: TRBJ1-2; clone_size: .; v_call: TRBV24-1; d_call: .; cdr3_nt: TGTGCCACCAGTGCCCAGGGCTATGGCTACACCTTC; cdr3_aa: CATSAQGYGYTF
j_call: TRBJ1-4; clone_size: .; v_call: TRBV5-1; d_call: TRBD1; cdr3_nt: TGCGCCAGCAGCTTGGGAGGGGGCCAAGGCGAAAAACTGTTTTTT; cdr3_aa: CASSLGGGQGEKLFF
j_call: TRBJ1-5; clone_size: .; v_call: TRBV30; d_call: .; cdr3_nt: TGTGCCTGGAGTGTCAGAGGGCGAGGCCAGCCCCAGCATTTT; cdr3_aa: CAWSVRGRGQPQHF
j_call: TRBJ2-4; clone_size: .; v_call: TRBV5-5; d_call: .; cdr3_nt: TGTGCCAGCAGCGGCTCAGCAGGGGTCGGGGCCAAAAACATTCAGTACTTC; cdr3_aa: CASSGSAGVGAKNIQYF
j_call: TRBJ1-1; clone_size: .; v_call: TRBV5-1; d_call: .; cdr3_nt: TGCGCCACCCGGGGGGCCGGACATTTGAACACTGAAGCTTTCTTT; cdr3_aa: CATRGAGHLNTEAFF
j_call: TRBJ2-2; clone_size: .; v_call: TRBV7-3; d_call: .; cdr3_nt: TGTGCCAGCAGCCCCCACCTAAGAGGCGGGGAGCTGTTTTTT; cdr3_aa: CASSPHLRGGELFF
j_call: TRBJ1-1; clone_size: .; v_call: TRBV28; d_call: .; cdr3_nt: TGTGCCAGCACCCGGGTCTACGGGGACACTGAAGCTTTCTTT; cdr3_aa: CASTRVYGDTEAFF
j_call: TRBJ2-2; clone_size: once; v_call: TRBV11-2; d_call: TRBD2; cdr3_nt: TGTGCCAGCAGCTTAGAGAGGAGCGGGGCGAACACCGGGGAGCTGTTTTTT; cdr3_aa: CASSLERSGANTGELFF
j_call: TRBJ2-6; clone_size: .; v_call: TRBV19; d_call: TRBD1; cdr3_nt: TGTGCCAGTACCAGACAGGGGGGTGGGGCCAACGTCCTGACTTTC; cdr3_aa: CASTRQGGGANVLTF